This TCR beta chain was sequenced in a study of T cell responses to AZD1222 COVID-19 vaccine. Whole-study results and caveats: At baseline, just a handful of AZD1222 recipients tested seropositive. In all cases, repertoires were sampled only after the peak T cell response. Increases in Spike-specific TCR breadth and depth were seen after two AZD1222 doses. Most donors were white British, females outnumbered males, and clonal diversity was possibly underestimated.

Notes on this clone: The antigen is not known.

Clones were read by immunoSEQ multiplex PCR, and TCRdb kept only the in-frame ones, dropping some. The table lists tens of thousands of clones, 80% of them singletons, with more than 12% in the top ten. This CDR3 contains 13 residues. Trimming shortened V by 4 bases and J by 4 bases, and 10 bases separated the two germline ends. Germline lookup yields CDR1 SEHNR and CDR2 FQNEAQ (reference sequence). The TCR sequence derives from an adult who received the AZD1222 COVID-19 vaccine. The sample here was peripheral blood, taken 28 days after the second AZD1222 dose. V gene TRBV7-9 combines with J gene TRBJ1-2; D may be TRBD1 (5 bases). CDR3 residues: CASSSEGPYGYTF. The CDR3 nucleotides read TGTGCCAGCAGCTCTGAGGGACCCTATGGCTACACCTTC.